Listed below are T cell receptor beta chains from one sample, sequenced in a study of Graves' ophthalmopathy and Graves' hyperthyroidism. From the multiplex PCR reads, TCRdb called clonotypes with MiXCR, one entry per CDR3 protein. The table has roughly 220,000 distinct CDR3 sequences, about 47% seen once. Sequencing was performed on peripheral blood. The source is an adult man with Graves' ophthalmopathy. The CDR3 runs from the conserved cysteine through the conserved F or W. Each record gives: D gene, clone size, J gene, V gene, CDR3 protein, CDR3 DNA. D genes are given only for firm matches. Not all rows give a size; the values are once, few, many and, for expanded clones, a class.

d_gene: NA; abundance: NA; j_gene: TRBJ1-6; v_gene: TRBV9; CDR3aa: CASSFEGGYNSPLHF; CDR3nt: TGTGCCAGCAGCTTTGAGGGCGGGTATAATTCACCCCTCCACTTT
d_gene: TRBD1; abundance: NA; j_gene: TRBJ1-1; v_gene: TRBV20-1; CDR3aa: CSARPRDRGLGSEAFF; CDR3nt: TGCAGTGCTAGGCCCAGGGACAGGGGGCTTGGGTCTGAAGCTTTCTTT
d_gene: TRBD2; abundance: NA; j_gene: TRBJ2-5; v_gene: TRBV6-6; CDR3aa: CASSYSGTSGETQYF; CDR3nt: TGTGCCAGCAGTTACTCCGGGACTAGCGGAGAGACCCAGTACTTC
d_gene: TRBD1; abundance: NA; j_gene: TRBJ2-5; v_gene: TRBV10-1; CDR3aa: CASSEAGGPQETQYF; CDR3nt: TGCGCCAGCAGTGAGGCAGGGGGTCCCCAAGAGACCCAGTACTTC
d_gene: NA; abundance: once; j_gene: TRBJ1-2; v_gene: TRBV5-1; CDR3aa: CASTLLRQNLLWGYTF; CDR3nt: TGCGCCAGCACCTTATTACGACAGAACCTCCTATGGGGCTACACCTTC
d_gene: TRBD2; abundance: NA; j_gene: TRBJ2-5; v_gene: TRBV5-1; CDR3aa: CASSLGTSGRPETQYF; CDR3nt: TGTGCCAGCAGCCTAGGGACTAGCGGGCGACCCGAGACCCAGTACTTC
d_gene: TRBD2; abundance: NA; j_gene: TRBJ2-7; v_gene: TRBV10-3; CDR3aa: CASSSGLAGGGEQYF; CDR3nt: TGTGCCAGCAGTTCGGGACTAGCGGGAGGCGGCGAGCAGTACTTC
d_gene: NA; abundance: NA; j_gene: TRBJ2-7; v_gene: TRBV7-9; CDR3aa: CASSLEGETYEQYF; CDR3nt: TGTGCCAGCAGCTTAGAAGGAGAGACCTACGAGCAGTACTTC
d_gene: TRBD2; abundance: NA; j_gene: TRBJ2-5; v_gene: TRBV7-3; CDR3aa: CASSPFTGGQETQYF; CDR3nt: TGTGCCAGCAGCCCATTTACGGGGGGCCAAGAGACCCAGTACTTC
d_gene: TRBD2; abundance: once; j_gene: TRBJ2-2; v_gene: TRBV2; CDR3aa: CASSEVAAGGPGTGELFF; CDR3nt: TGTGCCAGCAGTGAGGTTGCAGCGGGAGGGCCGGGCACCGGGGAGCTGTTTTTT
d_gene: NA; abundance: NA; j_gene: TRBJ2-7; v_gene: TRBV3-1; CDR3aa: CASSQRYPPSAQDF; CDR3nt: TGTGCCAGCAGCCAAAGATATCCCCCCAGCGCACAGGACTTC
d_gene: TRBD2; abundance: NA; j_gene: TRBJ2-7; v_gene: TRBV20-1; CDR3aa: CSARSSGRQSYEQYF; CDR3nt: TGCAGTGCTAGATCTAGCGGGAGGCAGTCCTACGAGCAGTACTTC
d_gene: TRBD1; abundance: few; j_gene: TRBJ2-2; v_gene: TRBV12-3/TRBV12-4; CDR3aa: CASRPGTGNTGELFF; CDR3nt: TGTGCCAGCAGGCCCGGGACAGGGAACACCGGGGAGCTGTTTTTT
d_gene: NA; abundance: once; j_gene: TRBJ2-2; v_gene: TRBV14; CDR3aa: CASSPTSTNTGELFF; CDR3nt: TGTGCCAGCAGCCCAACGTCCACGAACACCGGGGAGCTGTTTTTT
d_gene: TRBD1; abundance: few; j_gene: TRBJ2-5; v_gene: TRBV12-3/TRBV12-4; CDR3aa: CASSKGQGETQYF; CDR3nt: TGTGCCAGCAGCAAAGGACAGGGGGAGACCCAGTACTTC
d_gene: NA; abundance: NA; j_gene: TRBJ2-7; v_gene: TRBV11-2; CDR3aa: CASSFAFGGTYEQYF; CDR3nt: TGTGCCAGCAGCTTCGCTTTCGGGGGCACCTACGAGCAGTACTTC
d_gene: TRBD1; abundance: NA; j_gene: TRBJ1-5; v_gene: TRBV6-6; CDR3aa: CASSDFRGSQPQHF; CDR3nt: TGTGCCAGCAGTGACTTCAGGGGGAGTCAGCCCCAGCATTTT
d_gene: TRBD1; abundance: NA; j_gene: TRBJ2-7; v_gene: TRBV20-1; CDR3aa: CSALRQGGSYEQYF; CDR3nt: TGCAGTGCCCTAAGACAGGGTGGCTCCTACGAGCAGTACTTC
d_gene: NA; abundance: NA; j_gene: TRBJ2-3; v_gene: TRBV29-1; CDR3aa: CSAAGRTNTDTQYF; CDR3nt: TGCAGCGCCGCAGGGCGTACGAACACAGATACGCAGTATTTT
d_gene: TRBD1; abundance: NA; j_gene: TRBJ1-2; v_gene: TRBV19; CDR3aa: CASTPAETGGRGGYTF; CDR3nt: TGTGCCAGTACTCCAGCAGAAACAGGGGGCAGAGGAGGCTACACCTTC
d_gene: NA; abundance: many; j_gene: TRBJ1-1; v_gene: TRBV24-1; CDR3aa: CATSDSGGANTEAFF; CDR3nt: TGTGCCACCAGTGATTCGGGCGGGGCGAACACTGAAGCTTTCTTT
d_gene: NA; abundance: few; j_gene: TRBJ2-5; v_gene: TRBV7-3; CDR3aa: CASSLAGGAETQYF; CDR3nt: TGTGCCAGCAGCTTGGCTGGGGGCGCGGAGACCCAGTACTTC
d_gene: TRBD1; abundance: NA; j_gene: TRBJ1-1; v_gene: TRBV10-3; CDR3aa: CASIGTVNTEAFF; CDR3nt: TGTGCCAGCATAGGGACAGTGAACACTGAAGCTTTCTTT
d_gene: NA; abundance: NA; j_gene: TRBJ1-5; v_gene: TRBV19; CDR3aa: CASSLKGATVAASNQPQHF; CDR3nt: TGTGCCAGTAGTCTCAAAGGGGCCACCGTGGCAGCTAGCAATCAGCCCCAGCATTTT
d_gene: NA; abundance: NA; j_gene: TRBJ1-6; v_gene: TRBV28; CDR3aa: CASRVQGWNSPLHF; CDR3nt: TGTGCCAGCAGGGTGCAGGGTTGGAATTCACCCCTCCACTTT
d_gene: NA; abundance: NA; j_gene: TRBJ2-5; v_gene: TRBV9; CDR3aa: CASSVVGGPRETQYF; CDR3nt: TGTGCCAGCAGCGTAGTCGGCGGACCCCGGGAGACCCAGTACTTC
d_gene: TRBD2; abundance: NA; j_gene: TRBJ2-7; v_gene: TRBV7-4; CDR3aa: CASSQDNLAELHF; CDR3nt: TGCGCCAGCAGCCAAGATAACCTAGCGGAACTGCACTTC
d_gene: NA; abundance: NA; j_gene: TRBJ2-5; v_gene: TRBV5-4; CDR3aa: CASSQTYQETQYF; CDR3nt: TGTGCCAGCAGCCAGACGTACCAAGAGACCCAGTACTTC
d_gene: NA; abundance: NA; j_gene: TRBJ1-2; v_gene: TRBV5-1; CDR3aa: CASSLAGRLYGYTF; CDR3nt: TGCGCCAGCAGCCTGGCGGGGAGACTCTATGGCTACACCTTC
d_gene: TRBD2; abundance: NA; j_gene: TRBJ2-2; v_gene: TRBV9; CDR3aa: CASSVSLSRENTGELFF; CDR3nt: TGTGCCAGCAGCGTATCCCTGTCGCGGGAGAATACCGGGGAGCTGTTTTTT
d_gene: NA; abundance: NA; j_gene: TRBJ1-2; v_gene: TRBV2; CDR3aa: CASSYLDGYGYTF; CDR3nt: TGTGCCAGCAGTTACCTCGACGGCTATGGCTACACCTTC
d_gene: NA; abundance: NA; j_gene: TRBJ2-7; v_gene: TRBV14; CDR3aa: CASSQGPAGSYEQYF; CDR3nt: TGTGCCAGCAGCCAAGGGCCTGCCGGCTCCTACGAGCAGTACTTC
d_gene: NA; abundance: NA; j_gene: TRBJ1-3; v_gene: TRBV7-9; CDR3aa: CAAAGSGNTIYF; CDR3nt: TGTGCCGCCGCAGGCTCTGGAAACACCATATATTTT
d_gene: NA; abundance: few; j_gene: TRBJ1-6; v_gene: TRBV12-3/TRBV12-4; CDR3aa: CATKRDRNSPLHF; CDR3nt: TGTGCCACCAAACGGGACCGGAATTCACCCCTCCACTTT
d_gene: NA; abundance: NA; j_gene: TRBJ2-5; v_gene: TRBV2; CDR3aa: CARSEQGTETQYF; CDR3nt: TGTGCCCGCAGTGAACAGGGTACAGAGACCCAGTACTTC
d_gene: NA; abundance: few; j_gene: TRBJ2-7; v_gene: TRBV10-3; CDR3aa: CAISDSTLIDGSDPYEQYF; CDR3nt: TGTGCCATCAGTGACTCAACTTTGATTGATGGTAGCGACCCCTACGAGCAGTACTTC
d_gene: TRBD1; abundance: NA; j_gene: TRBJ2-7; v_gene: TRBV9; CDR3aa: CASSAKGAGGPYEQYF; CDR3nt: TGTGCCAGCAGCGCCAAGGGGGCAGGAGGCCCCTACGAGCAGTACTTC
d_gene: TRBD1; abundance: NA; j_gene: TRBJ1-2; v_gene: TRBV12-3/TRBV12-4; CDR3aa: CASRNRDRGRGYTF; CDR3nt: TGTGCCAGCAGAAACCGGGACAGGGGACGTGGCTACACCTTC
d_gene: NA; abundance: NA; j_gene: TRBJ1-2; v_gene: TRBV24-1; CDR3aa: CATSDSPAAYGYTF; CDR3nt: TGTGCCACCAGTGATTCCCCGGCGGCTTATGGCTACACCTTC
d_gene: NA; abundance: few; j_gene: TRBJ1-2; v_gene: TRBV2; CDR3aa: CASSTGRDGYTF; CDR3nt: TGTGCCAGCAGCACCGGGAGGGATGGCTACACCTTC
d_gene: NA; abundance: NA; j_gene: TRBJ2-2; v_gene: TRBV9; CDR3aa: CASSGRDGPIGELFF; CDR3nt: TGTGCCAGCAGCGGCCGGGACGGCCCTATCGGGGAGCTGTTTTTT
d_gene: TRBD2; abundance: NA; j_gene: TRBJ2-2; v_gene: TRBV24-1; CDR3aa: CATSDYGLAGTGELFF; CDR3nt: TGTGCCACCAGTGATTACGGACTAGCGGGGACCGGGGAGCTGTTTTTT
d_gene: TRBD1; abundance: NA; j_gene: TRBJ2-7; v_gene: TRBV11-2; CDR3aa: CASSGYRGRNEQYF; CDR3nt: TGTGCCAGCAGCGGCTACAGGGGCCGCAACGAGCAGTACTTC
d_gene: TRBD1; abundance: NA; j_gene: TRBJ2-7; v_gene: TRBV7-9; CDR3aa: CASSDRGTEHYEQYF; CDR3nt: TGTGCCAGCAGCGACAGAGGGACAGAGCACTACGAGCAGTACTTC
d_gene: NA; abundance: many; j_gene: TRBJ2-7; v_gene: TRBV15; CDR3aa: CATSRDTYEQYF; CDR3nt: TGTGCCACCAGCCGGGACACCTACGAGCAGTACTTC